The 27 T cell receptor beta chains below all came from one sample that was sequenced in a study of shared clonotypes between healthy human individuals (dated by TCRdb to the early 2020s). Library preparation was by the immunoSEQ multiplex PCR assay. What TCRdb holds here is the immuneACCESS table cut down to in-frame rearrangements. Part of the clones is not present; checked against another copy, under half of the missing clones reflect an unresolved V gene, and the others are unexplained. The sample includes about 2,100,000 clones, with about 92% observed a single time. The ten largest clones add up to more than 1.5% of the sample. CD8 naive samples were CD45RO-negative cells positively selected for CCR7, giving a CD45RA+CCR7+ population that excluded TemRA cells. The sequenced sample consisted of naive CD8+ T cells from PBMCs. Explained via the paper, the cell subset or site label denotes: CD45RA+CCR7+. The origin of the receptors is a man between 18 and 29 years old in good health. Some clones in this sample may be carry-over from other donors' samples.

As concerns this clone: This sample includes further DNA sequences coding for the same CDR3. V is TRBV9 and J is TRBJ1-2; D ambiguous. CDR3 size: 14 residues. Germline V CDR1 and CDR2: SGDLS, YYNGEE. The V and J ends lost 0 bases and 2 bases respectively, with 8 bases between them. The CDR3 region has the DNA TGTGCCAGCAGCGTAGGAGGCAGCAACTATGGCTACACCTTC. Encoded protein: CASSVGGSNYGYTF.

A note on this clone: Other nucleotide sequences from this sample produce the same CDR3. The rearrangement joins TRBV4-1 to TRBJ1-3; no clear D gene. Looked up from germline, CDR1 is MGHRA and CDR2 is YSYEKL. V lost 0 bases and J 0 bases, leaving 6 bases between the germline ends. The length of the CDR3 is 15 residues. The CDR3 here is CASSQDRSSGNTIYF. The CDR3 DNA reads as TGCGCCAGCAGCCAAGATAGATCCTCTGGAAACACCATATATTTT.

Here the CDR3 reads CASSHRDRVYEQYF. CDR3 coding DNA: TGTGCCAGCAGCCACCGGGACAGGGTGTACGAGCAGTACTTC. The chain links TRBV11-2 to TRBJ2-7; 9 bases agree with TRBD1. CDR1 SGHAT and CDR2 FQNNGV come from the germline V gene. The trim removed 5 bases at V and 4 bases at J, leaving 6 bases unmatched. The CDR3 covers 14 residues.

CDR3 DNA sequence: TGTGCCAGCGCCGTCGGACTAGCGGGCCTTCGGAGCTCCTACAATGAGCAGTTCTTC. This codes for CASAVGLAGLRSSYNEQFF. The gene calls are TRBV27 and TRBJ2-1, with 11 bases lining up with TRBD2. The germline V gene has CDR1 MNHEY and CDR2 SMNVEV (reference sequence). The CDR3 is 19 residues long. V lost 8 bases and J lost 0; bases outside the gene matches: 15.

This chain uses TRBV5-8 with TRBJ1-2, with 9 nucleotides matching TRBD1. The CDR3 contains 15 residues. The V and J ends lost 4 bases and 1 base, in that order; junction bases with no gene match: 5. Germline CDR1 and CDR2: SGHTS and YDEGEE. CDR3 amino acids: CASSVGQGSNYGYTF. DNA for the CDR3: TGTGCCAGCAGCGTAGGACAGGGGAGTAACTATGGCTACACCTTC.

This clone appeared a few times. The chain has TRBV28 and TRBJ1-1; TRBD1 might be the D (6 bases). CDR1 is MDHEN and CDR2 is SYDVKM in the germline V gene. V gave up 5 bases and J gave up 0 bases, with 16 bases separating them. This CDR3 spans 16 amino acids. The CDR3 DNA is TGTGCCAGCAGTCTAGTTACACAGGGCTTGAACACTGAAGCTTTCTTT. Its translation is CASSLVTQGLNTEAFF.

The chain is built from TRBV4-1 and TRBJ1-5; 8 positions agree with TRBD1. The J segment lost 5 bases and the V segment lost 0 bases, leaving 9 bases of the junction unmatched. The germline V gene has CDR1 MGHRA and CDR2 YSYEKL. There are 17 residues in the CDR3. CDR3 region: CASSQEVQGATDQPQHF. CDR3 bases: TGCGCCAGCAGCCAAGAAGTTCAGGGGGCTACCGATCAGCCCCAGCATTTT.

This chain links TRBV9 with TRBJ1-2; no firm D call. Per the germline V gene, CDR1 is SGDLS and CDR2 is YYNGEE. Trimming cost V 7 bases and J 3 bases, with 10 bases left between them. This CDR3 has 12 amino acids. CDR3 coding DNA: TGTGCCAGCCAGTCAGGAGACTATGGCTACACCTTC. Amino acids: CASQSGDYGYTF.

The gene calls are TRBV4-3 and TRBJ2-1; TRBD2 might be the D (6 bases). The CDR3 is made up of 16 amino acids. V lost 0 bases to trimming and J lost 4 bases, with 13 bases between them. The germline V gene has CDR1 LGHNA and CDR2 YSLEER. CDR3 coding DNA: TGCGCCAGCAGCCAAGACTGGACTACCGAATACAATGAGCAGTTCTTC. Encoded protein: CASSQDWTTEYNEQFF.

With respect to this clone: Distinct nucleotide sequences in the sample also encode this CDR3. The CDR3, as DNA: TGTGCCAGCAGTTTGGACAGGGCGGAGACCCAGTACTTC. This gives the protein CASSLDRAETQYF. The rearrangement links TRBV28 to TRBJ2-5; 8 positions match TRBD1. The junction had 2 bases not matched to a gene; V was cut back by 3 bases and J by 5 bases. The CDR3 extends over 13 amino acids. CDR1 and CDR2 from the germline V gene are MDHEN and SYDVKM.

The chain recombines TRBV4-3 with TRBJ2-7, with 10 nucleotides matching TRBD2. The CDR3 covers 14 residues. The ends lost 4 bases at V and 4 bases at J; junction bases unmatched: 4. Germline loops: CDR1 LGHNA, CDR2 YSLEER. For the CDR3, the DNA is TGCGCCAGCAGCCTAGGGACTAGCGTTTACGAGCAGTACTTC. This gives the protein CASSLGTSVYEQYF.

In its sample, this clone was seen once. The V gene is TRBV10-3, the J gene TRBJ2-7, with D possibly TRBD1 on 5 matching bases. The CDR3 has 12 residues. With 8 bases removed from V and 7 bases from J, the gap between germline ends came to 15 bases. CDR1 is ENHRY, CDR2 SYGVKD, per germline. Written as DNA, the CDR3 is TGTGCCATCGCCCCGACAGCCTGGGAGCAGTACTTC. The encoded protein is CAIAPTAWEQYF.

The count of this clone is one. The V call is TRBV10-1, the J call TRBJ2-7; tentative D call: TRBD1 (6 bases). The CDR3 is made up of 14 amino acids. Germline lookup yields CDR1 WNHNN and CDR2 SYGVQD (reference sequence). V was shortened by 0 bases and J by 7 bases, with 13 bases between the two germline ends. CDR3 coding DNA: TGCGCCAGCAGTGAGTCTCGGACAGAGGGAGAGCAGTACTTC. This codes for CASSESRTEGEQYF.

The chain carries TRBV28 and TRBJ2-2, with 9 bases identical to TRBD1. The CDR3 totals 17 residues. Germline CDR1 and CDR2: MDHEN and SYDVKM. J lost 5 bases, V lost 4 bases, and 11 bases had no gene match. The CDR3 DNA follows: TGTGCCAGCAGTTGGGATATCGGGACAGGGTCTACCGGGGAGCTGTTTTTT. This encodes CASSWDIGTGSTGELFF.

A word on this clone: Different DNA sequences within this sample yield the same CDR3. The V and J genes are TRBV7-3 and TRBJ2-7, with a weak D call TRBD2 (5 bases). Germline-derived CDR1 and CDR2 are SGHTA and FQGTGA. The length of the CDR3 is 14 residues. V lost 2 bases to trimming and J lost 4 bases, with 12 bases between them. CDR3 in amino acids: CASSLGSRGYEQYF. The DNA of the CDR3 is TGTGCCAGCAGCTTAGGATCTCGGGGTTACGAGCAGTACTTC.

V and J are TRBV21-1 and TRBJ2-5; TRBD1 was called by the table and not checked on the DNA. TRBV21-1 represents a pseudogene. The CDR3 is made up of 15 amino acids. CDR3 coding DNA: TGTGCCAGCAGCATCGGGACAGCTGACCAAGAGACCCAGTACTTC. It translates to CASSIGTADQETQYF.

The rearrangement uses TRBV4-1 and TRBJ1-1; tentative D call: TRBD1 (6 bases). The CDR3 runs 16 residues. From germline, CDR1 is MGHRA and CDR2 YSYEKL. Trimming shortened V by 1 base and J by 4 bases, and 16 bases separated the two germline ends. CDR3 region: CASSQVREGVGTEAFF. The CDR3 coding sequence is TGCGCCAGCAGCCAAGTTCGTGAGGGGGTCGGCACTGAAGCTTTCTTT.

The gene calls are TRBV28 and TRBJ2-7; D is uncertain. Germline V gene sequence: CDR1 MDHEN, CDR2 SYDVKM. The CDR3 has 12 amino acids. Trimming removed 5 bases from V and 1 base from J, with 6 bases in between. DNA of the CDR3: TGTGCCAGCAGTCCACCTTCCTACGAGCAGTACTTC. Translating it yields CASSPPSYEQYF.

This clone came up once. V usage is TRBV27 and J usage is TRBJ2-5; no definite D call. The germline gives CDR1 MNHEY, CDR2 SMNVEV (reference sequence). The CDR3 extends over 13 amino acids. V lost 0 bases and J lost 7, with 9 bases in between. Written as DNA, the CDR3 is TGTGCCAGCAGTTTATCGGGCATCTCGACCCAGTACTTC. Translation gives CASSLSGISTQYF.

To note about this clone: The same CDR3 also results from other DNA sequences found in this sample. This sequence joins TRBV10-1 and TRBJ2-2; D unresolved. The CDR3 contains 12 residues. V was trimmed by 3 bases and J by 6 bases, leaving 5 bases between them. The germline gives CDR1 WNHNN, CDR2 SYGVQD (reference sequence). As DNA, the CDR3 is TGCGCCAGCAGTGATCGGGCCGGGGAGCTGTTTTTT. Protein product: CASSDRAGELFF.

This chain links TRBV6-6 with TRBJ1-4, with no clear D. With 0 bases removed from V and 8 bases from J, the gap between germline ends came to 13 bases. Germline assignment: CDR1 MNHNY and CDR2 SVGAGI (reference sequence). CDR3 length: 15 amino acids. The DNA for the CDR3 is TGTGCCAGCAGTTACTCGATCCCGGGTTCCGAAAAACTGTTTTTT. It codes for CASSYSIPGSEKLFF.

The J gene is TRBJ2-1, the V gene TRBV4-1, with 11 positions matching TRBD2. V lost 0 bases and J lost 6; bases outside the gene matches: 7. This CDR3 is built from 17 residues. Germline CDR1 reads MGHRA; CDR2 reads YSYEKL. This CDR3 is CASSQDGTSGSGNEQFF. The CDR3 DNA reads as TGCGCCAGCAGCCAAGATGGGACTAGCGGATCGGGCAATGAGCAGTTCTTC.

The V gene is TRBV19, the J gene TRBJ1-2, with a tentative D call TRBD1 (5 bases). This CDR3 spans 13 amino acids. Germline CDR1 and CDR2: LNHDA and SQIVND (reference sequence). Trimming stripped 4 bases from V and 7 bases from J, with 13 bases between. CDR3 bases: TGTGCCAGTAGTACTGACAGTCCAGGTGGCTACACCTTC. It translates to CASSTDSPGGYTF.

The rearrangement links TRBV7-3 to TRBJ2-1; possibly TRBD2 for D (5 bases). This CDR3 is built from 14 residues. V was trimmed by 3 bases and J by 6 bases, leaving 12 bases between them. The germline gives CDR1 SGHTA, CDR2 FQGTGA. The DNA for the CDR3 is TGTGCCAGCAGCTTTCCGGGTGGAGGCAATGAGCAGTTCTTC. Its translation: CASSFPGGGNEQFF.

The CDR3 is CASDVRGGGYEQYF. DNA of the CDR3: TGTGCCAGCGACGTGAGGGGGGGAGGCTACGAGCAGTACTTC. The chain employs TRBV13 and TRBJ2-7, with TRBD2 as a possible D gene (7 bases). In germline, CDR1 is PRHDT, CDR2 FYEKMQ (reference sequence). The CDR3 is 14 amino acids. The germline V and J ends were trimmed by 8 bases and 3 bases, with 17 bases remaining between them.

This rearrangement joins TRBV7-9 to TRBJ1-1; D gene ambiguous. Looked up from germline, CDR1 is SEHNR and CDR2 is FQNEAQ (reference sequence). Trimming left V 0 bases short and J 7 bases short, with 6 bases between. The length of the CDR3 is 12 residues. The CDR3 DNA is TGTGCCAGCAGCTTAGCGAAGAGTGAAGCTTTCTTT. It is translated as CASSLAKSEAFF.

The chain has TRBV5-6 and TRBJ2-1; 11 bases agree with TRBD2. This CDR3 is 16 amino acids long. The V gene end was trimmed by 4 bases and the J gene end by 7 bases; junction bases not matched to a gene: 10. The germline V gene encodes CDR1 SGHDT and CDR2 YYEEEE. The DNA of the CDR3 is TGTGCCAGCAGCGCCCTACTAGCGGGAGCTCGTAATGAGCAGTTCTTC. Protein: CASSALLAGARNEQFF.